This T cell receptor (beta chain) is drawn from a study of T cells in Graves' hyperthyroidism and ophthalmopathy. CDR3 length: 12 amino acids. CDR1 and CDR2 (germline): SGHRS, YFSETQ. V was trimmed by 4 bases and J by 4 bases, leaving 6 bases between them. TCR beta CDR3 region amplification was performed from RNA transcripts. The HTBI primer set was used in a first-round RT-PCR of the TCR CDR3. TCRdb re-called the multiplex PCR reads with MiXCR, one entry per CDR3 protein. The repertoire includes approximately 210,000 distinct CDR3 sequences, 17% of them detected once, and around 52% sits in the top ten. Study-wide findings and caveats: Separation of ophthalmopathy from stable hyperthyroidism was achieved by a 13 V-J model. Among thyroid clonotypes expanded above 0.001, most also appeared in blood.

Orbital computed tomography and thyroid ultrasound, together with serum TRAb and thyroxine and clinical symptoms, were used for diagnoses. 10 ml fresh peripheral blood yielded the PBMCs. This clonotype was counted only a few times. What it recognizes is unknown. The material sequenced was blood. V is TRBV5-1 and J is TRBJ2-1; D not certain. The TCR comes from a man aged 45-65 years with Graves' hyperthyroidism. The CDR3 DNA reads TGCGCCAGCAGCCCGCAGTACAATGAGCAGTTCTTC. Translated: CASSPQYNEQFF.